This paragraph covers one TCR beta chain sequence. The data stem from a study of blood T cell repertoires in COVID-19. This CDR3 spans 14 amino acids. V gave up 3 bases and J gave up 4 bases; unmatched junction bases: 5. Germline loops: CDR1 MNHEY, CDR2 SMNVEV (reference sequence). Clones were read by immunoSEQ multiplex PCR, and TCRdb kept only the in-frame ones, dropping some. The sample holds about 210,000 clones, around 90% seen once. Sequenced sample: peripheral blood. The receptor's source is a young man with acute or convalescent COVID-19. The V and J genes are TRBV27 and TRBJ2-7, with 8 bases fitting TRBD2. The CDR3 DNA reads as TGTGCCAGCAGTTTGCGGGGGGCCGCGTACGAGCAGTACTTC. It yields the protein CASSLRGAAYEQYF.